This note documents a single T cell receptor (beta chain) sequence. No cognate antigen has been identified for it. It has no much larger one-base neighbor in the sample; base qualities were not kept. Ficoll-Paque density gradient centrifugation was the method used to isolate PBMCs. This sample was taken from a study of T-cell memory formation after mild COVID-19 (dated by TCRdb to 2020 to 2023). Describing the broader study: TCR sequence clusters from the two donors were found to be largely donor specific. Longitudinal TCRalpha and TCRbeta repertoire sequencing tracked T-cell clones expanding and contracting after mild COVID-19 in a couple of donors. The cohort comprised two young, previously healthy adult volunteers, one female and one male. Beyond this particular receptor, the publication reports: The study included only two mild cases, and larger cohorts that include severe cases with pre-infection samples were judged to be necessary. Some responding clones were found in pre-infection memory, which suggests that pre-existing cross-reactive memory T cells took part in the SARS-CoV-2 response. SARS-CoV-2 specificity was not confirmed for the second-wave clones peaking on day 37. Balanced CD4/CD8 phenotypes were observed for clones contracting from day 15 to 85, whereas a bias towards CD4+ was observed for a second wave of clones expanding from day 15 to 37. Contracting CD4+ clones appeared mostly in the CM and EM memory subsets, whereas CD8+ clones were enriched in EMRA.

These reads were obtained on an Illumina NovaSeq 6000. cDNA libraries for TCRalpha and TCRbeta were prepared by 5'RACE using constant-segment primers, with sample barcodes and unique molecular identifiers added. Trizol reagent was used to extract RNA from every sample. Libraries were amplified in two PCR steps, with a second sample barcode and Illumina TruSeq adapters added in the second step. Libraries were sequenced on an Illumina NovaSeq with 2 x 150 bp paired-end reads. In the original analysis: The reads were demultiplexed and collapsed into UMI-guided consensus sequences using migec v1.2.7. With mixcr v2.1.11, UMI consensuses were aligned to TRA and TRB V and J templates and assembled into clonotypes. A clonotype was counted as expanded or contracted only when both edgeR and NoisET called the clonotype significant, with the noise models trained on biological replicates. For edgeR calls, a false discovery rate-adjusted p below 0.01 and a log2 fold-change threshold of 1 were applied. PCA with hierarchical clustering of max-normalized trajectories of the 1000 most abundant clonotypes was used as exploratory dynamics analysis. Separately sequenced CD4+ and CD8+ repertoires were used to assign a CD4 or CD8 phenotype to each responding clone. The raw public data were reprocessed by TCRdb itself: fastp quality trimming at Q25, MiXCR clonotype calling, in-frame beta chains only. When rows share a CDR3 protein, they turn into one entry using the most common DNA and genes. TCRdb's processing, not the authors' own work, is the source of the V and J calls. The table for this sample lists 300,000 to 400,000 distinct CDR3 sequences; 28% of them were counted only once. The ten largest clones take up 13% of the sample.

Measured from the cysteine to the phenylalanine, the CDR3 is 14 residues long. Only CDR3 DNA remains: 42 bases, in frame from the first base. Per the germline V gene (reference sequence), GTSNPN is the CDR1 and SVGIG is the CDR2. Trimming takes 0 bases from V and 1 base from J, and the germline ends sit 6 bases apart. The sequencing sample was made of PBMCs or a T cell subset sorted from them (not recorded which). The sequence was collected from an adult woman who had mild COVID-19 (a few samples of this study predate the infection). The sample titles of this study are shuffled in the database, so cell type and time point are left out; the donor was told from shared clones. The rearranged segments are TRBV30 and TRBJ2-2; there is no confident call for the D gene. The CDR3 region: CAWSVILNTGELFF. The DNA reads as follows: TGTGCCTGGAGTGTTATCTTGAACACCGGGGAGCTGTTTTTT.